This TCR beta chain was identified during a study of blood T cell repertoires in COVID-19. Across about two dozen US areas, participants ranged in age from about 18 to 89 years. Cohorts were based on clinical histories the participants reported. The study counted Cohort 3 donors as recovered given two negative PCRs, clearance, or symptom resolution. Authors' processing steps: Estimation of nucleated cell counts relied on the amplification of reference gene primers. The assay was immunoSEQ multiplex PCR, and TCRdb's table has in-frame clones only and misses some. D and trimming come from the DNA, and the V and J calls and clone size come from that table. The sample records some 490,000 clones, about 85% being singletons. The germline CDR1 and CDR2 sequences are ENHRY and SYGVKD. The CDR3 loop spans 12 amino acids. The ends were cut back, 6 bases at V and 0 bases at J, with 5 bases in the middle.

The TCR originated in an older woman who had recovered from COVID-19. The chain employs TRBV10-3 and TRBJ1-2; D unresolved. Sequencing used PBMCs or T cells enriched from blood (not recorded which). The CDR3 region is CAIRGANYGYTF. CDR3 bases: TGTGCCATCAGGGGAGCTAACTATGGCTACACCTTC.